A single sample gave rise to the 28 T cell receptor beta chains below, sequenced in a study of blood T cells in healthy people across ages. The authors ran a second PCR of about 7 to 11 cycles using a sample-barcoded 5' primer and a J-beta primer mix. A single record per CDR3 protein comes from TCRdb applying MiXCR to the 5' RACE reads. The repertoire has about 1.5 million distinct CDR3 sequences, about 42% of them found once; the top ten carry around 4%. Material: blood. Receptor source: a woman between 18 and 29 years old in good health.

A word on this clonotype: It may be a read error: a sequence one base away is much more abundant. V is TRBV30 and J is TRBJ1-2; possibly TRBD1 for D (6 bases). The CDR3 runs 13 residues. V was clipped by 1 base and J by 4 bases, with 10 bases between them. Germline-derived CDR1 and CDR2 are GTSNPN and SVGIG (reference sequence). Here the CDR3 reads CAWSAGVSYGYTF. In DNA form, the CDR3 reads TGTGCCTGGAGTGCAGGGGTTAGCTATGGCTACACCTTC.

The sample holds a few counts of this clonotype. The V call is TRBV20-1, the J call TRBJ1-1; D remains unclear. Trimming cost V 5 bases and J 0 bases, with 10 bases left between them. The CDR3 runs to 13 residues. Germline CDR1 DFQATT, CDR2 SNEGSKA (reference sequence). The CDR3 reads CSAEFPVNTEAFF. The CDR3 DNA reads as TGCAGTGCTGAGTTCCCCGTGAACACTGAAGCTTTCTTT.

This clonotype occurred a few times. This chain joins TRBV24-1 and TRBJ2-5, with a weak D call TRBD2 (5 bases). The CDR3 has 15 residues. The V gene lost 0 bases and the J gene lost 3 bases, with 10 bases spanning the gap. Per the germline V gene, CDR1 is KGHDR and CDR2 is SFDVKD. In DNA form, the CDR3 reads TGTGCCACCAGTGATTTGGAGGGCCCGAAAGAGACCCAGTACTTC. The encoded protein is CATSDLEGPKETQYF.

This clonotype occurred a few times. V gene TRBV20-1 combines with J gene TRBJ2-1; maybe TRBD2 (6 bases). Germline CDR1 DFQATT, CDR2 SNEGSKA (reference sequence). Trimming took off 3 bases at V and 3 bases at J, with 18 bases between the two ends. CDR3 size: 16 residues. CDR3 nucleotide sequence: TGCAGTGCTAGGGAGCGACTAGGCTCCATCTACAATGAGCAGTTCTTC. Its translation is CSARERLGSIYNEQFF.

This chain joins TRBV12-3 or TRBV12-4 and TRBJ1-3; D ambiguous. The CDR3 sequence is 12 residues long. Trimming pared 3 bases from V and 10 bases from J, leaving 10 bases between. The CDR3 coding sequence is TGTGCCAGCAGTTTGGGCTCACAGACCATATATTTT. This gives the protein CASSLGSQTIYF.

This clonotype was seen at least ten times. The chain joins TRBV20-1 to TRBJ2-5; D is tentatively TRBD1 or TRBD2 (5 bases each). Germline CDR1 DFQATT, CDR2 SNEGSKA (reference sequence). With 3 bases removed from V and 5 bases from J, the gap between germline ends came to 13 bases. The CDR3 contains 13 residues. The CDR3 bases are TGCAGTGCTAGGGGGACCCGCGGTGAGACCCAGTACTTC. This codes for CSARGTRGETQYF.

In this sample, this clonotype turned up a few times. The chain has TRBV29-1 and TRBJ2-7, with D possibly being TRBD2 (5 bases). Trimming removed 5 bases from V and 2 bases from J, with 16 bases in between. There are 14 residues in the CDR3. Germline CDR1 and CDR2: SQVTM and ANQGSEA. The CDR3 region has the DNA TGCAGCGTTCAACGGGAACAGCGACCCTACGAGCAGTACTTC. It encodes CSVQREQRPYEQYF.

The CDR3 is CASSPQSGGAGNERYF. The DNA for the CDR3 is TGTGCCAGCAGCCCCCAAAGCGGGGGGGCTGGTAATGAGCGGTACTTC. The chain is built from TRBV11-3 and TRBJ2-5; 10 positions agree with TRBD2. V lost 5 bases and J lost 13; bases outside the gene matches: 19. This CDR3 has 16 residues. In germline, CDR1 is SGHNT, CDR2 YENEEA.

This clonotype turned up a few times. V is TRBV20-1 and J is TRBJ1-2, with D maybe TRBD1 (6 bases). CDR1 is DFQATT, CDR2 SNEGSKA, per germline (reference sequence). The germline V and J ends were trimmed by 4 bases and 1 base, with 13 bases remaining between them. This CDR3 comprises 14 residues. CDR3 residues: CSATWDILNYGYTF. The DNA of the CDR3 is TGCAGTGCTACCTGGGACATCCTTAACTATGGCTACACCTTC.

The table lists this clonotype with a few counts. The chain recombines TRBV29-1 with TRBJ2-7, with unresolved D. This CDR3 spans 14 amino acids. The V gene lost 3 bases and the J gene lost 2 bases, with 14 bases spanning the gap. Germline CDR1 is SQVTM and CDR2 is ANQGSEA. CDR3 amino acids: CSVDIFGTPYEQYF. The DNA for the CDR3 is TGCAGCGTTGATATCTTCGGCACACCCTACGAGCAGTACTTC.

This chain uses TRBV4-1 with TRBJ2-5; D unclear. V lost 0 bases, J lost 0 bases, and 5 bases lay in between. The germline V gene has CDR1 MGHRA and CDR2 YSYEKL. This CDR3 spans 14 amino acids. The CDR3 reads CASSQDQHQETQYF. CDR3 sequence (DNA): TGCGCCAGCAGCCAAGACCAACACCAAGAGACCCAGTACTTC.

The chain combines TRBV7-2 with TRBJ2-7; 7 bases are a match to TRBD1. Per the germline V gene, CDR1 is SGHTA and CDR2 is FQGNSA. J gave up 8 bases and V 6 bases, and 10 bases lay outside the gene matches. CDR3 size: 13 residues. CDR3 nucleotide sequence: TGTGCCAGCAGAAGGGACAGTTCCTCCCAGCAGTACTTC. Amino acids: CASRRDSSSQQYF.

This chain uses TRBV30 with TRBJ2-1; 8 bases fit TRBD1. This CDR3 is 13 amino acids long. Trimming removed 3 bases from V and 10 bases from J; junction bases left unmatched: 8. Looked up from germline, CDR1 is GTSNPN and CDR2 is SVGIG (reference sequence). The CDR3 sequence is CAWRLTGVCEQFF. The CDR3 region has the DNA TGTGCCTGGAGATTGACAGGGGTCTGCGAGCAGTTCTTC.

DNA of the CDR3: TGTGCCAGCAGCGTGAACAGGGCCTACAATGAGCAGTTCTTC. This encodes CASSVNRAYNEQFF. V and J are TRBV9 and TRBJ2-1, with D possibly TRBD1 on 6 matching bases. V lost 2 bases and J 2 bases, leaving 8 bases between the germline ends. The CDR3 has 14 residues. Germline CDR1 SGDLS, CDR2 YYNGEE.

The J gene is TRBJ1-1, the V gene TRBV5-1; 9 bases fit TRBD1. From germline, CDR1 is SGHRS and CDR2 YFSETQ. With V trimmed by 4 bases and J by 1 base, 8 bases remained unmatched. The CDR3 contains 16 residues. CDR3 sequence: CASSTLTGQGNTEAFF. The CDR3 nucleotides are TGCGCCAGCAGCACACTGACGGGACAGGGGAACACTGAAGCTTTCTTT.

The chain employs TRBV20-1 and TRBJ2-5; tentatively, D is TRBD1 (6 bases). Trimming pared 6 bases from V and 11 bases from J, leaving 22 bases between. The CDR3 runs to 13 residues. In germline, CDR1 is DFQATT, CDR2 SNEGSKA (reference sequence). CDR3 coding DNA: TGCAGTGCGAGGGTAGTAGGGGGTTCTGAGCAGTACTTC. This codes for CSARVVGGSEQYF.

This clonotype was observed at least ten times. The chain carries TRBV20-1 and TRBJ1-1; no reliable D call. Germline V gene lookup returns CDR1 DFQATT and CDR2 SNEGSKA (reference sequence). The CDR3 is 11 amino acids. The V and J ends lost 2 bases and 0 bases respectively, with 1 base between them. CDR3 in DNA: TGCAGTGCTAGAATGAACACTGAAGCTTTCTTT. It codes for CSARMNTEAFF.

The chain is built from TRBV29-1 and TRBJ1-2; D not resolved. Trimming cost V 2 bases and J 2 bases, with 18 bases left between them. The CDR3 is made up of 16 amino acids. The V gene's germline CDR1 is SQVTM and CDR2 ANQGSEA. This CDR3 reads CSVEFRLRHVNYGYTF. The DNA of the CDR3 is TGCAGCGTTGAATTCCGGCTCCGACACGTCAACTATGGCTACACCTTC.

The table lists this clonotype with a few counts. The chain joins TRBV5-6 to TRBJ2-3; the D is unclear. CDR3 length equals 16 residues. Trimming took off 0 bases at V and 0 bases at J, with 11 bases between the two ends. Germline assignment: CDR1 SGHDT and CDR2 YYEEEE. This chain's CDR3 is CASSLALGSSTDTQYF. CDR3 coding DNA: TGTGCCAGCAGCTTGGCACTGGGTTCGAGCACAGATACGCAGTATTTT. Variable domain in full (rest from reference TRBV5-6 and TRBJ2-3): DAGVTQSPTHLIKTRGQQVTLRCSPKSGHDTVSWYQQALGQGPQFIFQYYEEEERQRGNFPDRFSGHQFPNYSSELNVNALLLGDSALYLCASSLALGSSTDTQYFGPGTRLTVL.

The rearrangement uses TRBV6-5 and TRBJ2-7, with 10 bases aligning to TRBD1. The V segment lost 5 bases and the J segment 7 bases; nucleotides outside the gene matches: 11. The germline gives CDR1 MNHEY, CDR2 SVGAGI. CDR3 length: 15 residues. The CDR3 region is CASSPDRGVYNEQYF. The CDR3 DNA is TGTGCCAGCAGTCCGGACAGGGGGGTCTACAATGAGCAGTACTTC.

This clonotype has only a few counts. It may be a read error: a sequence one base away is much more abundant. The CDR3 nucleotides are TGTGCCAGCGCTCCTAGCGGGAGGAGGAATACGCAGTATTTT. It yields the protein CASAPSGRRNTQYF. This sequence joins TRBV6-2 or TRBV6-3 and TRBJ2-3, with 11 positions matching TRBD2. CDR1 is MNHEY, CDR2 SVGEGT, per germline. V gave up 8 bases and J gave up 7 bases; unmatched junction bases: 8. The CDR3 contains 14 residues.

This clonotype has just a few counts. V is TRBV9 and J is TRBJ1-1, with TRBD1 matching 7 bases. V dropped 7 bases and J dropped 4; count of bases not matched to a gene: 16. CDR1 is SGDLS and CDR2 is YYNGEE in the germline V gene. The CDR3 runs to 16 residues. In DNA form, the CDR3 reads TGTGCCAGCGGACCCGGGACAGAGAGACCCGGCACTGAAGCTTTCTTT. Protein product: CASGPGTERPGTEAFF.

This clonotype was seen just once. This chain links TRBV20-1 with TRBJ2-1; TRBD1 might be the D (5 bases). V dropped 1 base and J dropped 0 bases, with 22 bases sitting between them. Germline V lookup: CDR1 DFQATT, CDR2 SNEGSKA (reference sequence). The CDR3 length is 19 residues. The CDR3: CSARANQGRTMSSYNEQFF. DNA of the CDR3: TGCAGTGCTAGAGCCAACCAGGGCCGTACGATGAGCTCCTACAATGAGCAGTTCTTC.

The V call is TRBV5-6, the J call TRBJ2-1; TRBD1 aligns across 7 bases. Germline V gives CDR1 SGHDT, CDR2 YYEEEE. J was trimmed by 4 bases and V by 0 bases; bases with no gene match: 4. This CDR3 region has 15 residues. CDR3 loop: CASSLGDSNYNEQFF. The CDR3 bases are TGTGCCAGCAGCTTGGGGGACAGCAATTACAATGAGCAGTTCTTC.

This clonotype occurred once. For the CDR3, the DNA is TGTGCCAGCAGGGACAGGGGGCGATCCACAGATACGCAGTATTTT. The encoded protein is CASRDRGRSTDTQYF. The V gene is TRBV12-3 or TRBV12-4, the J gene TRBJ2-3; 11 nucleotides align to TRBD1. V was clipped by 6 bases and J by 2 bases; unmatched bases: 4. This CDR3 comprises 15 residues.

The rearrangement joins TRBV7-2 to TRBJ2-4, with D tentatively TRBD1 or TRBD2 (6 bases each). Germline CDR1 is SGHTA and CDR2 is FQGNSA. This CDR3 is built from 15 residues. The V gene lost 5 bases and the J gene lost 1 base, with 12 bases spanning the gap. The CDR3 loop is CASSPIGGAKNIQYF. In DNA form, the CDR3 reads TGTGCCAGCAGCCCAATAGGGGGGGCCAAAAACATTCAGTACTTC.

The rearrangement joins TRBV2 to TRBJ2-1; 8 bases match TRBD2. The germline CDR1 and CDR2 sequences are SNHLY and FYNNEI. The ends lost 10 bases at V and 10 bases at J; junction bases unmatched: 12. The CDR3 extends over 13 amino acids. CDR3 DNA: TGTGCCACCACTACACTAGCGGCTAGAGAGCAGTTCTTC. It is translated as CATTTLAAREQFF. Full variable domain (missing parts from reference TRBV2 and TRBJ2-1): EPEVTQTPSHQVTQMGQEVILRCVPISNHLYFYWYRQILGQKVEFLVSFYNNEISEKSEIFDDQFSVERPDGSNFTLKIRSTKLEDSAMYFCATTTLAAREQFFGPGTRLTVL.

This rearrangement joins TRBV27 to TRBJ1-5; D remains unclear. Germline V CDR1 and CDR2: MNHEY, SMNVEV (reference sequence). The CDR3 is made up of 13 amino acids. V was pared by 6 bases and J by 3 bases, with 9 bases between. The CDR3 nucleotides read TGTGCCAGCAGCCACGGACTCAATCAGCCCCAGCATTTT. This translates into CASSHGLNQPQHF.